The 13 T cell receptor beta chains given below trace back to one sample, sequenced in a study of shared clonotypes between healthy human individuals. Produced via immunoSEQ multiplex PCR; TCRdb's table is partial and in-frame only. This sample has some 2.3 million clones, with more than 80% found just once. Specimen: naive CD4+ T cells from PBMCs. Stated subset: CD45RA+ positively selected. These receptors all come from a man younger than 35 in good health. Some clones in this sample may be carry-over from other donors' samples.

The V gene is TRBV5-1, the J gene TRBJ2-1; D is undetermined. The CDR3 sequence is 13 residues long. The germline CDR1 and CDR2 sequences are SGHRS and YFSETQ. Trimming took 3 bases from V and 15 from J, leaving 19 bases between them. The CDR3 nucleotides read TGCGCCAGCAGCTATGATCCTACCCCTAGTCTGTTCTTC. This sequence encodes CASSYDPTPSLFF.

This chain connects TRBV13 to TRBJ2-3, with 9 bases matching TRBD2. From germline, CDR1 is PRHDT and CDR2 FYEKMQ (reference sequence). This CDR3 region has 15 residues. V lost 5 bases, J lost 1 base, and 4 bases stayed unmatched. The CDR3 sequence is CASSKRLAGTDTQYF. The CDR3 coding sequence is TGTGCCAGCAGCAAAAGACTAGCGGGCACAGATACGCAGTATTTT. Looking up the rest from reference TRBV13 and TRBJ2-3 gives the full variable domain: AAGVIQSPRHLIKEKRETATLKCYPIPRHDTVYWYQQGPGQDPQFLISFYEKMQSDKGSIPDRFSAQQFSDYHSELNMSSLELGDSALYFCASSKRLAGTDTQYFGPGTRLTVL.

This clone has only one observation. The rearrangement links TRBV6-5 to TRBJ1-1, with unresolved D. Per the germline V gene, CDR1 is MNHEY and CDR2 is SVGAGI. Trimming shortened V by 0 bases and J by 1 base, and 6 bases separated the two germline ends. There are 14 residues in the CDR3. The CDR3 here is CASSYSERNTEAFF. CDR3 coding DNA: TGTGCCAGCAGTTACTCGGAACGGAACACTGAAGCTTTCTTT.

This chain's CDR3 is CASRGLAGGRSTDTQYF. In nucleotides, the CDR3 is TGTGCCAGCAGGGGACTAGCGGGGGGCCGAAGCACAGATACGCAGTATTTT. This chain joins TRBV7-2 and TRBJ2-3, with TRBD2 identical over 15 bases. The CDR3 runs 17 residues. The J segment lost 0 bases and the V segment lost 6 bases, leaving 4 bases of the junction unmatched. The germline gives CDR1 SGHTA, CDR2 FQGNSA.

The chain is built from TRBV28 and TRBJ1-2; the D is unclear. Per germline, CDR1 MDHEN and CDR2 SYDVKM. There are 12 residues in the CDR3. V was cut by 5 bases and J by 4 bases, with 8 bases left in between. This chain's CDR3 is CASSGQSYGYTF. CDR3 bases: TGTGCCAGCAGTGGGCAGTCCTATGGCTACACCTTC.

This chain's CDR3 is CASSQDATSGRGFQETQYF. CDR3 bases: TGCGCCAGCAGCCAAGATGCAACTAGCGGGAGGGGGTTCCAAGAGACCCAGTACTTC. The chain is built from TRBV4-3 and TRBJ2-5, with 13 bases identical to TRBD2. V was clipped by 0 bases and J by 1 base; unmatched bases: 8. The CDR3 loop spans 19 amino acids. Germline V gives CDR1 LGHNA, CDR2 YSLEER.

The chain uses TRBV10-3 and TRBJ2-7; 8 bases agree with TRBD1. The germline CDR1 and CDR2 sequences are ENHRY and SYGVKD. The CDR3 has 14 amino acids. Trimming took 7 bases from V and 0 from J; bases not matched to a gene: 5. The CDR3 spells CAITETGDSYEQYF. In DNA, the CDR3 is TGTGCCATCACCGAGACAGGGGACTCCTACGAGCAGTACTTC.

V gene TRBV7-7 combines with J gene TRBJ2-2, with no clear D. Germline values: CDR1 SSHAT, CDR2 FNYEAQ (reference sequence). The CDR3 has 13 amino acids. V lost 5 bases and J 3 bases, leaving 7 bases between the germline ends. The DNA for the CDR3 is TGTGCCAGCAGCCCCGTTTACACCGGGGAGCTGTTTTTT. Residues: CASSPVYTGELFF.

V gene TRBV19 combines with J gene TRBJ2-1; 7 positions agree with TRBD2. This CDR3 contains 13 residues. Losses at the gene ends were 2 bases for V and 12 bases for J; bases not matched to a gene: 7. Looked up from germline, CDR1 is LNHDA and CDR2 is SQIVND (reference sequence). The CDR3 is CASSIISGGRQFF. CDR3 bases: TGTGCCAGTAGTATAATATCGGGGGGACGGCAGTTCTTC. The variable domain in full, completed from reference TRBV19 and TRBJ2-1, reads DGGITQSPKYLFRKEGQNVTLSCEQNLNHDAMYWYRQDPGQGLRLIYYSQIVNDFQKGDIAEGYSVSREKKESFPLTVTSAQKNPTAFYLCASSIISGGRQFFGPGTRLTVL.

V and J are TRBV4-1 and TRBJ2-1; TRBD2 agrees at 14 bases. V shed 3 bases and J 7 bases; nucleotides not matched to a gene: 8. The germline V gene encodes CDR1 MGHRA and CDR2 YSYEKL. This CDR3 has 17 residues. CDR3 in amino acids: CASSQGGLAGGRNEQFF. CDR3 nucleotides: TGCGCCAGCAGCCAGGGAGGACTAGCGGGAGGTAGGAATGAGCAGTTCTTC.

V gene TRBV2 combines with J gene TRBJ2-3; 10 nucleotides line up with TRBD2. Germline CDR1 and CDR2: SNHLY and FYNNEI. The CDR3 consists of 15 residues. J gave up 4 bases and V 6 bases, and 7 bases lay outside the gene matches. The CDR3 here is CASSLSGRTADTQYF. In DNA, the CDR3 is TGTGCCAGCAGCCTTAGCGGGAGGACCGCAGATACGCAGTATTTT.

The rearrangement joins TRBV2 to TRBJ2-7, with TRBD1 matching 8 bases. V shed 8 bases and J 2 bases; nucleotides not matched to a gene: 5. There are 13 residues in the CDR3. The germline gives CDR1 SNHLY, CDR2 FYNNEI. The CDR3 DNA reads TGTGCCAGCCTGAGACAGGGGCCCTACGAGCAGTACTTC. Translation gives CASLRQGPYEQYF.

The V and J genes are TRBV30 and TRBJ2-7; the D is unclear. This CDR3 has 12 residues. The V end lost 0 bases, the J end lost 5 bases, and 8 bases lay between the germline ends. Germline V lookup: CDR1 GTSNPN, CDR2 SVGIG (reference sequence). DNA of the CDR3: TGTGCCTGGAGTGTACTATATGACGAGCAGTACTTC. Amino acids: CAWSVLYDEQYF.